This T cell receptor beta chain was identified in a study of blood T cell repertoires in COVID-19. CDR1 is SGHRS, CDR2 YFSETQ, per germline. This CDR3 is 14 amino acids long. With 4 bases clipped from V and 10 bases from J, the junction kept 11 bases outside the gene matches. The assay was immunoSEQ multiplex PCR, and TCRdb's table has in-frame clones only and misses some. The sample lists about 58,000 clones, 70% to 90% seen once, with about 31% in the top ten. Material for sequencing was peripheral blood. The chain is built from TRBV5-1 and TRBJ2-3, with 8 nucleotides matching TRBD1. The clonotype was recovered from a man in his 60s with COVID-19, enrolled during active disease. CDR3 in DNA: TGCGCCAGCAGCCAGGAGGTAGACAGGGGAGCGCAGTATTTT. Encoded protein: CASSQEVDRGAQYF. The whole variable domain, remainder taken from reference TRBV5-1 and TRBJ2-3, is KAGVTQTPRYLIKTRGQQVTLSCSPISGHRSVSWYQQTPGQGLQFLFEYFSETQRNKGNFPGRFSGRQFSNSRSEMNVSTLELGDSALYLCASSQEVDRGAQYFGPGTRLTVL.